This is a list of T cell receptor beta chains from one sample in a study of control samples from healthy donors and cancer patients. Data came from immunoSEQ multiplex PCR; TCRdb stores just in-frame clones and leaves some out. This repertoire comprises under 200,000 clones; its ten largest clones make up roughly 2%. Sequenced: blood. These TCRs come from a woman in her 30s in good health. CDR3s include the opening cysteine and the closing phenylalanine or tryptophan. The D gene is left open where the match is weak.

>TRBV21-1|TRBJ2-7|-
CASSKSEGQSSYEQYF
TGTGCCAGCAGCAAAAGTGAAGGACAGAGCTCCTACGAGCAGTACTTC
>TRBV12-3/TRBV12-4|TRBJ2-5|-
CASSLSGAETQYF
TGTGCCAGCAGTTTGTCAGGGGCAGAGACCCAGTACTTC
>TRBV4-1|TRBJ1-5|TRBD1
CASSQGRLRDRVSQPQHF
TGCGCCAGCAGCCAAGGTCGGCTACGAGACAGGGTCAGTCAGCCCCAGCATTTT
>TRBV6-5|TRBJ1-2|-
CASNGGYGYTF
TGTGCCAGCAACGGGGGCTATGGCTACACCTTC
>TRBV18|TRBJ1-5|-
CASSPRQGNQPQHF
TGTGCCAGCTCACCTCGTCAGGGCAATCAGCCCCAGCATTTT
>TRBV5-1|TRBJ2-1|-
CASSLSGAYNEQFF
TGCGCCAGCAGCCTCTCGGGGGCTTACAATGAGCAGTTCTTC
>TRBV19|TRBJ2-7|TRBD1
CASSIRAGGLYEQYF
TGTGCCAGTAGTATACGAGCAGGGGGCTTATACGAGCAGTACTTC
>TRBV18|TRBJ1-3|-
CASSQKHPTGLSSGNTIYF
TGTGCCAGCTCACAAAAACACCCAACAGGGTTAAGCTCTGGAAACACCATATATTTT
>TRBV7-2|TRBJ2-1|TRBD1
CASSPGQGEYNEQFF
TGTGCCAGCAGCCCCGGACAGGGGGAGTACAATGAGCAGTTCTTC
>TRBV28|TRBJ1-6|-
CASSGAQRLHF
TGTGCCAGCAGTGGAGCACAGCGACTCCACTTT
>TRBV3-1/TRBV3-2|TRBJ2-6|-
CASSQGHDSGANVLTF
TGTGCCAGCAGCCAAGGTCACGACTCTGGGGCCAACGTCCTGACTTTC
>TRBV5-1|TRBJ1-6|-
CASSLGQLNSPLHF
TGCGCCAGCAGCTTAGGACAGCTTAATTCACCCCTCCACTTT
>TRBV7-2|TRBJ2-1|TRBD2
CASRPRTSGGLNEQFF
TGTGCCAGCAGGCCTAGGACTAGCGGGGGCCTCAATGAGCAGTTCTTC
>TRBV27|TRBJ2-7|TRBD1
CASGTGTAYEQYF
TGTGCCAGCGGAACCGGGACAGCCTACGAGCAGTACTTC
>TRBV28|TRBJ1-4|-
CASRPDLNEKLFF
TGTGCCTCACGACCCGACCTTAATGAAAAACTGTTTTTT
>TRBV7-9|TRBJ1-1|-
CASSLSQGRIRAEAFF
TGTGCCAGCAGCTTATCGCAGGGACGGATAAGGGCTGAAGCTTTCTTT
>TRBV6-1|TRBJ2-7|TRBD1
CASSDLPGGYEQYF
TGTGCCAGCAGTGATCTACCAGGGGGCTACGAGCAGTACTTC
>TRBV2|TRBJ1-2|-
CASSETPRSNYGYTF
TGTGCCAGCAGTGAGACCCCCCGCAGCAACTATGGCTACACCTTC
>TRBV18|TRBJ1-5|-
CASSPDSLGNQPQHF
TGTGCCAGCTCACCGGATTCCTTGGGCAATCAGCCCCAGCATTTT
>TRBV7-2|TRBJ1-1|-
CASSRRWVGENTEAFF
TGTGCCAGCAGCCGCCGTTGGGTGGGAGAGAACACTGAAGCTTTCTTT
>TRBV7-9|TRBJ1-5|-
CASRGDEPNQPQHF
TGTGCCAGCAGGGGGGACGAACCCAATCAGCCCCAGCATTTT
>TRBV6-5|TRBJ1-2|-
CASSYLTGNYGYTF
TGTGCCAGCAGTTACCTAACAGGGAACTATGGCTACACCTTC
>TRBV6-5|TRBJ1-2|-
CASSSGHGYTF
TGTGCCAGCAGTTCGGGGCATGGCTACACCTTC
>TRBV7-9|TRBJ1-1|-
CASSRYARDKNTEAFF
TGTGCCAGCAGCCGATACGCCCGGGACAAGAACACTGAAGCTTTCTTT